What follows are 28 T cell receptor beta chains derived from one specimen sequenced in a study of cytomegalovirus exposure and HLA in healthy donors. PCR involved 60 Vbeta and 13 Jbeta primers. The data were produced by immunoSEQ multiplex PCR, yet TCRdb's version contains in-frame clones alone and is incomplete. The data contain 110,000 or so clones, approximately 80% of them singletons. Sequences were obtained from PBMCs. These receptors all come from a woman in her twenties or thirties in good health and CMV-seropositive.

The chain employs TRBV9 and TRBJ2-1; 7 bases fit TRBD2. The CDR3 covers 14 residues. Unmatched junction bases numbered 9, after V lost 4 bases and J lost 8 bases. The germline gives CDR1 SGDLS, CDR2 YYNGEE. The CDR3 region has the DNA TGTGCCAGCAGCCCCCGGGGGGAAGGGGATGAGCAGTTCTTC. Translated, it gives CASSPRGEGDEQFF.

The rearrangement joins TRBV5-4 to TRBJ1-5; no clear D. Per germline, CDR1 SGHNT and CDR2 YYREEE (reference sequence). V was clipped by 2 bases and J by 4 bases, with 13 bases between them. The CDR3 is 15 amino acids. The CDR3 sequence: CASSFGGRLNQPQHF. The DNA for the CDR3 is TGTGCCAGCAGCTTCGGCGGCAGACTGAATCAGCCCCAGCATTTT.

This clone was detected only once. The chain uses TRBV18 and TRBJ2-7; D gene ambiguous. The CDR3 runs 14 residues. Germline CDR1 KGHSH, CDR2 LQKENI. V lost 2 bases and J lost 2, with 10 bases in between. This chain's CDR3 is CASSPGPPTYEQYF. The CDR3 DNA is TGTGCCAGCTCACCAGGGCCGCCGACCTACGAGCAGTACTTC.

The chain is built from TRBV19 and TRBJ2-5, with D possibly TRBD1 on 5 matching bases. From germline, CDR1 is LNHDA and CDR2 SQIVND (reference sequence). The CDR3 has 13 amino acids. V shed 3 bases and J shed 3 bases, with 8 bases lying between them. The CDR3 spells CASSMIREETQYF. Here the CDR3 DNA reads TGTGCCAGTAGTATGATCAGGGAAGAGACCCAGTACTTC.

This clone has more than one count but fewer than ten. This chain connects TRBV2 to TRBJ2-7; 8 bases are a match to TRBD1. CDR1 and CDR2 from the germline V gene are SNHLY and FYNNEI. After removal of 1 base from V and 3 bases from J, the junction contained 11 bases not matched to a gene. The CDR3 extends over 17 amino acids. The CDR3 nucleotides read TGTGCCAGCAGTGAAGGGGGGTTGGGACAGGACTACTACGAGCAGTACTTC. It translates to CASSEGGLGQDYYEQYF.

The genes are TRBV7-9 and TRBJ2-1; 12 bases are shared with TRBD1. Trimming at V came to 5 bases and at J to 5 bases, leaving 4 bases not matched to a gene. The CDR3 totals 15 residues. Germline V gene lookup returns CDR1 SEHNR and CDR2 FQNEAQ (reference sequence). CDR3 sequence (DNA): TGTGCCAGCAGCCACCGGGACAGGGGGCACAATGAGCAGTTCTTC. This gives the protein CASSHRDRGHNEQFF.

V is TRBV28 and J is TRBJ1-5; unclear D gene. The germline V and J ends were trimmed by 2 bases and 10 bases, with 15 bases remaining between them. This CDR3 contains 14 residues. Per the germline V gene, CDR1 is MDHEN and CDR2 is SYDVKM. The CDR3 sequence: CASSLLDYTRPQHF. CDR3 nucleotide sequence: TGTGCCAGCAGTTTACTGGACTACACCCGACCCCAGCATTTT.

J is TRBJ2-7 and V is TRBV6-1, with no clear D. This CDR3 spans 14 amino acids. The germline V gene has CDR1 MNHNS and CDR2 SASEGT. V was trimmed by 0 bases and J by 0 bases, leaving 6 bases between them. Here the CDR3 reads CASSEAGSSYEQYF. The CDR3 nucleotides read TGTGCCAGCAGTGAAGCTGGCAGCTCCTACGAGCAGTACTTC.

The chain is built from TRBV5-1 and TRBJ1-6; D is unresolved. Germline V CDR1 and CDR2: SGHRS, YFSETQ. Trimming shortened V by 1 base and J by 11 bases, and 10 bases separated the two germline ends. The CDR3 totals 13 residues. This CDR3 is CASSLSGRTPLHF. DNA of the CDR3: TGCGCCAGCAGCTTGTCCGGGAGGACACCCCTCCACTTT.

J is TRBJ2-2 and V is TRBV27, with 7 bases matching TRBD1. Germline CDR1 is MNHEY and CDR2 is SMNVEV (reference sequence). The length of the CDR3 is 15 residues. V was clipped by 1 base and J by 4 bases; unmatched bases: 3. The CDR3 DNA follows: TGTGCCAGCAGTTTATTTACAGGGGCCACCGGGGAGCTGTTTTTT. It codes for CASSLFTGATGELFF.

The J gene is TRBJ1-5, the V gene TRBV6-5; 9 bases align to TRBD1. This CDR3 region has 15 residues. Unmatched junction bases numbered 5, after V lost 5 bases and J lost 3 bases. Germline V gene data show CDR1 as MNHEY and CDR2 as SVGAGI. The CDR3 spells CASSMGQGYNQPQHF. The CDR3 DNA reads TGTGCCAGCAGTATGGGACAGGGTTACAATCAGCCCCAGCATTTT.

The rearrangement uses TRBV18 and TRBJ1-2; perhaps TRBD1 as D (5 bases). Germline V gene lookup returns CDR1 KGHSH and CDR2 LQKENI. The ends were cut back, 2 bases at V and 1 base at J, with 11 bases in the middle. The CDR3 is 15 amino acids. This CDR3 is CASSPGRGDNYGYTF. CDR3 nucleotides: TGTGCCAGCTCACCAGGGAGGGGCGATAACTATGGCTACACCTTC.

V is TRBV13 and J is TRBJ2-7, with D tentatively TRBD1 (5 bases). V was clipped by 2 bases and J by 7 bases, with 9 bases between them. From germline, CDR1 is PRHDT and CDR2 FYEKMQ (reference sequence). The CDR3 has 12 amino acids. CDR3: CASSLSGREQYF. The CDR3, as DNA: TGTGCCAGCAGCTTATCAGGGCGTGAGCAGTACTTC.

The genes are TRBV15 and TRBJ1-4, with 7 bases matching TRBD1. The CDR3 is 15 residues long. Looked up from germline, CDR1 is LNHNV and CDR2 is YYDKDF (reference sequence). V lost 2 bases, J lost 4 bases, and 4 bases stayed unmatched. Here the CDR3 reads CATSRSGTVNEKLFF. The CDR3 coding sequence is TGTGCCACCAGCAGATCCGGGACAGTTAATGAAAAACTGTTTTTT. The complete variable domain, with remaining parts taken from reference TRBV15 and TRBJ1-4, reads DAMVIQNPRYQVTQFGKPVTLSCSQTLNHNVMYWYQQKSSQAPKLLFHYYDKDFNNEADTPDNFQSRRPNTSFCFLDIRSPGLGDTAMYLCATSRSGTVNEKLFFGSGTQLSVL.

The chain has TRBV5-1 and TRBJ1-3; 10 bases map to TRBD1. V shed 3 bases and J 0 bases; nucleotides not matched to a gene: 3. Germline CDR1 SGHRS, CDR2 YFSETQ. The CDR3 has 16 residues. The CDR3 spells CASSSGTGDSGNTIYF. The CDR3 nucleotides are TGCGCCAGCAGCTCCGGGACAGGGGACTCTGGAAACACCATATATTTT.

This clone was counted a few times. This sequence joins TRBV5-1 and TRBJ2-3; a weak D match, TRBD2 (6 bases). The CDR3 runs 15 residues. Deletions cut 0 bases from V and 4 bases from J, with 12 bases between. Germline-derived CDR1 and CDR2 are SGHRS and YFSETQ. The CDR3 nucleotides are TGCGCCAGCAGCTTGGAGGTGACTAGACCAGATACGCAGTATTTT. Its protein is CASSLEVTRPDTQYF.

The chain recombines TRBV6-1 with TRBJ2-5, with D perhaps TRBD1 (6 bases). V shed 3 bases and J shed 5 bases, with 16 bases lying between them. The germline CDR1 and CDR2 sequences are MNHNS and SASEGT. CDR3 length: 15 amino acids. CDR3 DNA sequence: TGTGCCAGCAGTGATCGACAGGAAGGTGGTGAGACCCAGTACTTC. Residues: CASSDRQEGGETQYF.

The chain carries TRBV9 and TRBJ2-1; TRBD1 matches 7 bases. The germline V gene has CDR1 SGDLS and CDR2 YYNGEE. CDR3 length: 15 amino acids. V gave up 3 bases and J gave up 4 bases; unmatched junction bases: 7. The chain's CDR3 is CASSASGTEYNEQFF. The DNA of the CDR3 is TGTGCCAGCAGCGCCTCCGGGACAGAATACAATGAGCAGTTCTTC.

The gene calls are TRBV5-1 and TRBJ1-3; D might be TRBD1 (5 bases). CDR1 and CDR2 (germline): SGHRS, YFSETQ. V lost 4 bases, J lost 2 bases, and 10 bases lay in between. This CDR3 is 14 amino acids long. The CDR3 DNA is TGCGCCAGCAGCCCGGACAATACTGGAAACACCATATATTTT. As protein: CASSPDNTGNTIYF.

The chain carries TRBV18 and TRBJ2-7; 13 nucleotides agree with TRBD2. The ends lost 3 bases at V and 2 bases at J; junction bases unmatched: 16. This CDR3 is built from 20 residues. Germline V gene sequence: CDR1 KGHSH, CDR2 LQKENI. CDR3 nucleotides: TGTGCCAGCTCACCTACCGTGACTAGCGGGAGGACTAGCATCCCCTACGAGCAGTACTTC. Translating it yields CASSPTVTSGRTSIPYEQYF. Full variable domain (remainder filled in from reference TRBV18 and TRBJ2-7): NAGVMQNPRHLVRRRGQEARLRCSPMKGHSHVYWYRQLPEEGLKFMVYLQKENIIDESGMPKERFSAEFPKEGPSILRIQQVVRGDSAAYFCASSPTVTSGRTSIPYEQYFGPGTRLTVT.

Details on this clone: This sample also contains other DNA sequences that code for the same CDR3. The chain combines TRBV19 with TRBJ1-5; 10 bases line up with TRBD1. This CDR3 comprises 13 residues. Unmatched junction bases numbered 2, after V lost 8 bases and J lost 4 bases. Germline V gives CDR1 LNHDA, CDR2 SQIVND (reference sequence). The CDR3 sequence: CASRDRGNQPQHF. CDR3 nucleotide sequence: TGTGCCAGTCGGGACAGGGGAAATCAGCCCCAGCATTTT.

The V gene is TRBV5-1, the J gene TRBJ2-7; possibly TRBD2 for D (6 bases). The CDR3 sequence is 14 residues long. V shed 4 bases and J shed 3 bases, with 14 bases lying between them. Germline loops: CDR1 SGHRS, CDR2 YFSETQ. CDR3 protein: CASSPAGGSYEQYF. The CDR3 region has the DNA TGCGCCAGCAGCCCAGCGGGCGGTAGCTACGAGCAGTACTTC.

This chain links TRBV7-3 with TRBJ1-2; 8 nucleotides match TRBD1. The CDR3 is 13 residues long. V lost 2 bases, J lost 6 bases, and 2 bases stayed unmatched. The V gene's germline CDR1 is SGHTA and CDR2 FQGTGA. The CDR3 bases are TGTGCCAGCAGCTTATCAGGGGGCGATGGCTACACCTTC. Its protein product is CASSLSGGDGYTF. The variable domain in full, completed from reference TRBV7-3 and TRBJ1-2, reads GAGVSQTPSNKVTEKGKYVELRCDPISGHTALYWYRQSLGQGPEFLIYFQGTGAADDSGLPNDRFFAVRPEGSVSTLKIQRTERGDSAVYLCASSLSGGDGYTFGSGTRLTVV.

The V and J genes are TRBV29-1 and TRBJ2-2, with 14 nucleotides matching TRBD2. The CDR3 runs to 17 residues. In germline, CDR1 is SQVTM, CDR2 ANQGSEA. The junction had 8 bases not matched to a gene; V was cut back by 6 bases and J by 2 bases. For the CDR3, the DNA is TGCAGCGTGGCCGGGACTAGCGGGGGCCTCAACACCGGGGAGCTGTTTTTT. It yields the protein CSVAGTSGGLNTGELFF.

The chain employs TRBV7-3 and TRBJ2-1; the match to TRBD2 covers 10 bases. Losses at the gene ends were 2 bases for V and 6 bases for J; bases not matched to a gene: 7. Germline V gives CDR1 SGHTA, CDR2 FQGTGA. CDR3 length: 16 residues. The CDR3 loop is CASSLASSGSVNEQFF. The DNA for the CDR3 is TGTGCCAGCAGCTTAGCCTCTAGCGGGAGTGTCAATGAGCAGTTCTTC.

This clone has a handful of counts. This rearrangement joins TRBV6-5 to TRBJ1-2; D uncertain. CDR1 is MNHEY, CDR2 SVGAGI, per germline. The CDR3 is 14 residues long. Trimming pared 0 bases from V and 4 bases from J, leaving 9 bases between. The CDR3 loop reads CASSYSGEVYGYTF. CDR3 bases: TGTGCCAGCAGTTACTCCGGGGAGGTCTATGGCTACACCTTC.

This clone was counted between two and nine times. The chain's CDR3 is CAWSVAGGFYEQYF. CDR3 nucleotides: TGTGCCTGGAGTGTGGCAGGGGGATTTTACGAGCAGTACTTC. V and J are TRBV30 and TRBJ2-7; TRBD1 matches 7 bases. J lost 4 bases, V lost 0 bases, and 6 bases had no gene match. The germline CDR1 and CDR2 sequences are GTSNPN and SVGIG (reference sequence). The length of the CDR3 is 14 residues.

V is TRBV7-8 and J is TRBJ2-7, with 8 nucleotides matching TRBD1. The J segment lost 2 bases and the V segment lost 5 bases, leaving 8 bases of the junction unmatched. Germline CDR1 reads SGHVS; CDR2 reads FQNEAQ. CDR3 length: 15 residues. CDR3 sequence (DNA): TGTGCCAGCAGCCCGGCAGGGGGCCGGACCTACGAGCAGTACTTC. This encodes CASSPAGGRTYEQYF.